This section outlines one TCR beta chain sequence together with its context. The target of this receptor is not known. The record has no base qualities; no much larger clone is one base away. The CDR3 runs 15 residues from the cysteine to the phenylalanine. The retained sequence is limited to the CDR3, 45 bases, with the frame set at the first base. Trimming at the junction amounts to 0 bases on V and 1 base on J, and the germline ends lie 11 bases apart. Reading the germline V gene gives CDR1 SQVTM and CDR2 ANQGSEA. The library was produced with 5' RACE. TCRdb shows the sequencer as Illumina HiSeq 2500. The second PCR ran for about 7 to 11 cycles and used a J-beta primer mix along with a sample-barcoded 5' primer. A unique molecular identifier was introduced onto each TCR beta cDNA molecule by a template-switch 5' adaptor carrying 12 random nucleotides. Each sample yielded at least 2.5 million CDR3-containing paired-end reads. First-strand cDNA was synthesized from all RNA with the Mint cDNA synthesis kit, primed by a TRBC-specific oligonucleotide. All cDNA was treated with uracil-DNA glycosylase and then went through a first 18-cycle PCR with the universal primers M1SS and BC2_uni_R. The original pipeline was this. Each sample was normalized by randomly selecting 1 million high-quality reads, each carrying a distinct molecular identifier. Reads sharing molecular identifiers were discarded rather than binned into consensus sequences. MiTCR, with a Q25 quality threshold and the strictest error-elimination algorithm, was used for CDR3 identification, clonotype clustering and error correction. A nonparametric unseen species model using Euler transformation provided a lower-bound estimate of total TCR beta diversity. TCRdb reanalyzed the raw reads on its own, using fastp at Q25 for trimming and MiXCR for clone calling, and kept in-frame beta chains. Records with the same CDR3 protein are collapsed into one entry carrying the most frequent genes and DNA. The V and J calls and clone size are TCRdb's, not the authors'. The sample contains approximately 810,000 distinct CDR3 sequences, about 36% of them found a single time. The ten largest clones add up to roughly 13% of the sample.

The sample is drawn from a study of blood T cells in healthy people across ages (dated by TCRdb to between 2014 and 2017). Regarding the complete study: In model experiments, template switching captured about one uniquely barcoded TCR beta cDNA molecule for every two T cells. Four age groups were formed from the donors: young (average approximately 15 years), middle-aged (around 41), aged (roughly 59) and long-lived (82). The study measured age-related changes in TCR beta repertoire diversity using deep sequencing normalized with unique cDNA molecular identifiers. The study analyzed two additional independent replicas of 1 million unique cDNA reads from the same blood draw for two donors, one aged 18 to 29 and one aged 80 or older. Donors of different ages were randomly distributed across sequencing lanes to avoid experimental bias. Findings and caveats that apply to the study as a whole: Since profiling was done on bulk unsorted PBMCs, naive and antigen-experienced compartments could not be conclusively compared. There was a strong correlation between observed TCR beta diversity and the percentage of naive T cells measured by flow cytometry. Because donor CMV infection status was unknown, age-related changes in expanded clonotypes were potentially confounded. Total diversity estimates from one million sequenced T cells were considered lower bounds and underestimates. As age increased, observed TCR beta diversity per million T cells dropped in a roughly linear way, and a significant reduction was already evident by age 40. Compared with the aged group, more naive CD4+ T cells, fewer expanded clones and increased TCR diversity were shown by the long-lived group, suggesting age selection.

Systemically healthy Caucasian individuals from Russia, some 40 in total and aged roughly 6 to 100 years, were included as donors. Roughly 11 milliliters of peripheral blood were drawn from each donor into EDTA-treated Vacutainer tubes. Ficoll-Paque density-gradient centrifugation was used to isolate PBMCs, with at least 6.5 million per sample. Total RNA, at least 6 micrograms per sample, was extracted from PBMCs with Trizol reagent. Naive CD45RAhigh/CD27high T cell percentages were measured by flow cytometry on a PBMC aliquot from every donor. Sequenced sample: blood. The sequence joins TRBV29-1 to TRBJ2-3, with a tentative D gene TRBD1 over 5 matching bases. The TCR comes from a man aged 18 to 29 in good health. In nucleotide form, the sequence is TGCAGCGTTGAAGATCAGGCCAGGGGCACAGATACGCAGTATTTT. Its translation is CSVEDQARGTDTQYF.